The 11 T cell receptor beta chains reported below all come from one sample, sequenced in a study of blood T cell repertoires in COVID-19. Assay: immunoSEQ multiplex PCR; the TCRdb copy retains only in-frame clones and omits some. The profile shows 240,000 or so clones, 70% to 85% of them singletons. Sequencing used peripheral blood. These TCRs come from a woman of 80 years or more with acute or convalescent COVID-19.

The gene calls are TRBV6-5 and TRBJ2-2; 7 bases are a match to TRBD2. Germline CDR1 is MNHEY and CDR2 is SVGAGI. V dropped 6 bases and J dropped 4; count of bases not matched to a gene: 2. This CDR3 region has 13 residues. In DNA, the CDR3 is TGTGCCAGCAGGGCTAGCGGCACCGGGGAGCTGTTTTTT. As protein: CASRASGTGELFF.

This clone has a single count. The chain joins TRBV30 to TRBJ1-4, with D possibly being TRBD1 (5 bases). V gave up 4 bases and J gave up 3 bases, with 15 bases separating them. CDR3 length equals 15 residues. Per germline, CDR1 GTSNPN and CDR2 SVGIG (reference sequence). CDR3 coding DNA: TGTGCCTGGAAAGGGACTTCAGCGGCTAATGAAAAACTGTTTTTT. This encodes CAWKGTSAANEKLFF.

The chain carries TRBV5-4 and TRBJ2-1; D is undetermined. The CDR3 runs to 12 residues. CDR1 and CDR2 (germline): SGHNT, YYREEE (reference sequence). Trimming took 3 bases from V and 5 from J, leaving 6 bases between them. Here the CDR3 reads CASSSLDNEQFF. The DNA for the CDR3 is TGTGCCAGCAGCTCCCTCGACAATGAGCAGTTCTTC.

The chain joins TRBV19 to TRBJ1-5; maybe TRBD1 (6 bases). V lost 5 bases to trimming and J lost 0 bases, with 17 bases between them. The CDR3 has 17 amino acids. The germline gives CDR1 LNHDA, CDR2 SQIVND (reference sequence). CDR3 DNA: TGTGCCAGTAGTGAGAAAACAGGGTTTTATAGCAATCAGCCCCAGCATTTT. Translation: CASSEKTGFYSNQPQHF.

The CDR3 DNA reads TGTGCCAGCAGCCCTCAAGCGGGGGGGCTGGAAAACATTCAGTACTTC. Translated: CASSPQAGGLENIQYF. The chain carries TRBV4-2 and TRBJ2-4; 10 nucleotides line up with TRBD2. Germline V CDR1 and CDR2: LGHNA, YNFKEQ. Trimming removed 4 bases from V and 5 bases from J; junction bases left unmatched: 8. This CDR3 region has 16 residues.

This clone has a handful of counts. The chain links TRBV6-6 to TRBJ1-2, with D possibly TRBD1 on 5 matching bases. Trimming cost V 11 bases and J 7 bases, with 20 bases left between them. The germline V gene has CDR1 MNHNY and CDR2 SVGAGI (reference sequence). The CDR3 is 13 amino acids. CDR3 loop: CAGGRRGRVGYTF. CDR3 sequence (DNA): TGTGCCGGGGGGAGGAGGGGTCGGGTTGGCTACACCTTC.

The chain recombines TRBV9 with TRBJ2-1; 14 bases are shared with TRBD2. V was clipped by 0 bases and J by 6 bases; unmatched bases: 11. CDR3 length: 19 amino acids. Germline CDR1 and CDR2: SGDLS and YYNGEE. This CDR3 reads CASSVGPGLAGAGGNEQFF. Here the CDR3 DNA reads TGTGCCAGCAGCGTAGGACCGGGACTAGCGGGGGCCGGGGGCAATGAGCAGTTCTTC.

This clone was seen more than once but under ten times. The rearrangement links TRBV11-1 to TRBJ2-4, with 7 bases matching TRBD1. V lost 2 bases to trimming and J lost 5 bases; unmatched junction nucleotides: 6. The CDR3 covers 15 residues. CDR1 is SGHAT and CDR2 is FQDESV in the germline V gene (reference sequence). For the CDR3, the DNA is TGTGCCAGCAGCTTAACCACAGGGGACCAAAACATTCAGTACTTC. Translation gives CASSLTTGDQNIQYF.

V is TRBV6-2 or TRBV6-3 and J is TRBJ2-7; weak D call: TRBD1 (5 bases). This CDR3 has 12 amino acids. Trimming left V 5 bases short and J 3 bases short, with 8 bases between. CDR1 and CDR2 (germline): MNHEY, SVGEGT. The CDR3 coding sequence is TGTGCCAGCAGTGACAGCCACTACGAGCAGTACTTC. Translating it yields CASSDSHYEQYF.

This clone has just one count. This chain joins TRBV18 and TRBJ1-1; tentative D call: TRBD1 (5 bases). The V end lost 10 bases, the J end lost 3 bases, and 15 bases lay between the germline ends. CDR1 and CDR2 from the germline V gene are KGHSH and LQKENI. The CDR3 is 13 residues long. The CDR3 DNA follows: TGTGCCATGCGACAGAACTTAGACACTGAAGCTTTCTTT. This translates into CAMRQNLDTEAFF.

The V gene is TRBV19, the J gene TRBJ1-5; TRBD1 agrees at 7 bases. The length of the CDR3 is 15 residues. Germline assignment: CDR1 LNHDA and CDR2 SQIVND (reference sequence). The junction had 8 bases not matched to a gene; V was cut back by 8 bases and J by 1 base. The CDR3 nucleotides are TGTGCCAGTGAAGACAGGGAATGGAGCAATCAGCCCCAGCATTTT. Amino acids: CASEDREWSNQPQHF.